A single sample gave rise to the 3 T cell receptor beta chains below, sequenced in a study of OX40 agonist ivuxolimab in advanced cancers. The protocol was immunoSEQ multiplex PCR, while the TCRdb copy is restricted to in-frame clones and leaves out a portion. The top ten hold less than 6% of the sample, which has 92,000 or so clones, roughly 80% seen once. This specimen consisted of CD4+ or CD8+ T cells sorted from blood, obtained in a trial of the OX40 agonist ivuxolimab. The receptor set was obtained from an adult with an advanced solid tumor such as melanoma, head and neck, liver or kidney cancer.

This clone was seen a single time. The chain employs TRBV6-6 and TRBJ2-7, with D possibly matching TRBD1 (5 bases). V lost 5 bases and J lost 4, with 9 bases in between. Per germline, CDR1 MNHNY and CDR2 SVGAGI (reference sequence). The CDR3 has 12 residues. CDR3 loop: CASSDQGYEQYF. CDR3 coding DNA: TGTGCCAGCAGTGACCAGGGATACGAGCAGTACTTC.

This rearrangement joins TRBV20-1 to TRBJ2-7; tentatively, D is TRBD1 (6 bases). CDR3 length: 11 residues. CDR1 DFQATT and CDR2 SNEGSKA come from the germline V gene (reference sequence). V lost 5 bases and J lost 4, with 9 bases in between. CDR3 protein: CSAGGQYEQYF. The DNA of the CDR3 is TGCAGTGCTGGCGGACAGTACGAGCAGTACTTC.

Details on this clone: Other DNA sequences in the same sample also yield this CDR3. V usage is TRBV5-1 and J usage is TRBJ1-2, with D unclear. The CDR3 has 13 residues. Germline CDR1 and CDR2: SGHRS and YFSETQ. The ends were cut back, 2 bases at V and 2 bases at J, with 7 bases in the middle. The CDR3 is CASSLERNYGYTF. CDR3 in DNA: TGCGCCAGCAGCTTAGAAAGGAACTATGGCTACACCTTC.